This T cell receptor (beta chain) was sequenced in a study of T cell responses to AZD1222 COVID-19 vaccine. The CDR3 covers 15 residues. With 3 bases removed from V and 2 bases from J, the gap between germline ends came to 14 bases. Germline loops: CDR1 LNHDA, CDR2 SQIVND (reference sequence). Method: immunoSEQ multiplex PCR; TCRdb's copy keeps in-frame clones and lacks some. This table has more than 80,000 clones, about 93% appearing once. V usage is TRBV19 and J usage is TRBJ2-7; weak D call: TRBD1 (6 bases). This clonotype was obtained from an adult who received the AZD1222 COVID-19 vaccine. Sequencing used peripheral blood, obtained 28 days after the second AZD1222 dose. CDR3 nucleotide sequence: TGTGCCAGTAGTATGTCCGACAGGTTTCCCTACGAGCAGTACTTC. Translation gives CASSMSDRFPYEQYF.